This T cell receptor (beta chain) was sequenced in a study of human CD8 memory T cell subsets. The CDR3 extends over 17 amino acids. Germline assignment: CDR1 MNHEY and CDR2 SMNVEV (reference sequence). UMI-labeled 5' RACE yielded the TCR beta libraries. TCRdb reanalyzed the 5' RACE reads and collapses them to one entry per CDR3 protein, without DNA. The sample data list roughly 17,000 distinct CDR3 sequences. Input material: CD8+ T cells from PBMCs. V gene TRBV27 combines with J gene TRBJ2-7; no DNA is available, so the TRBD1 call from TCRdb remains unchecked. This clonotype originated in a human donor in good health. The CDR3 protein is CASSLTRTEHRRGEQYF.